These 20 T cell receptor beta chains were sequenced from one sample in a study of vaccination effects on CD4 cells after COVID-19. Ahead of sequencing, the ViraFEST assay grew antigen-specific CD4+ T cells using viral peptide pools. Upon completion of 10 to 11 days in culture, CD4+ T cells were isolated. This individual contracted SARS-CoV-2 between March and December 2020, as verified by PCR. Generated by immunoSEQ multiplex PCR, the TCRdb table keeps only in-frame clones and is missing some. Here the sample spans tens of thousands of clones, 70% to 85% being singletons. These TCRs are of unknown antigen specificity. Sequencing used CD4+ T cells from PBMCs cultured with a peptide pool, obtained before COVID-19 vaccination. The receptors were sampled from a human donor who had a prior SARS-CoV-2 infection.

This chain connects TRBV7-2 to TRBJ1-2; a weak D match, TRBD1 (6 bases). Trimming stripped 5 bases from V and 8 bases from J, with 15 bases between. The CDR3 loop spans 13 amino acids. Germline CDR1 SGHTA, CDR2 FQGNSA. Here the CDR3 DNA reads TGTGCCAGCAGCGCCAGGATGCAGGGGGGCTACACCTTC. Protein product: CASSARMQGGYTF.

This rearrangement joins TRBV5-1 to TRBJ2-5; tentative D call: TRBD2 (6 bases). The CDR3 sequence is 16 residues long. The V and J ends lost 9 bases and 1 base respectively, with 22 bases between them. Germline assignment: CDR1 SGHRS and CDR2 YFSETQ. CDR3 amino acids: CATSTGSEFSQETQYF. The CDR3 DNA reads as TGCGCCACTTCCACCGGGAGCGAGTTCTCCCAAGAGACCCAGTACTTC.

This clone was recorded only once. The chain links TRBV6-6 to TRBJ2-7, with 9 bases aligning to TRBD1. From germline, CDR1 is MNHNY and CDR2 SVGAGI (reference sequence). The V gene end was trimmed by 6 bases and the J gene end by 5 bases; junction bases not matched to a gene: 11. The CDR3 covers 15 residues. The CDR3 reads CASSPGTGTGNEQYF. DNA of the CDR3: TGTGCCAGCAGCCCCGGGACAGGGACGGGCAACGAGCAGTACTTC.

The chain joins TRBV18 to TRBJ2-1, with 7 bases fitting TRBD1. Germline V lookup: CDR1 KGHSH, CDR2 LQKENI. The V gene end was trimmed by 6 bases and the J gene end by 4 bases; junction bases not matched to a gene: 9. CDR3 length equals 15 residues. This CDR3 reads CASSPDRLTYNEQFF. The CDR3 DNA sequence: TGTGCCAGCTCCCCGGACAGGTTAACTTACAATGAGCAGTTCTTC.

V usage is TRBV7-3 and J usage is TRBJ2-1; TRBD2 matches at 9 bases. The germline CDR1 and CDR2 sequences are SGHTA and FQGTGA. The CDR3 has 15 residues. Trimming cost V 2 bases and J 13 bases; bases outside gene matches: 12. For the CDR3, the DNA is TGTGCCAGCAGCTTAGGGCGTGGGCGGGAGGGCCAACAGTTCTTC. As protein: CASSLGRGREGQQFF.

This clone was observed a few times. The rearrangement joins TRBV2 to TRBJ2-2, with TRBD2 identical over 14 bases. Looked up from germline, CDR1 is SNHLY and CDR2 is FYNNEI. The CDR3 covers 17 residues. J gave up 5 bases and V 6 bases, and 8 bases lay outside the gene matches. CDR3 DNA sequence: TGTGCCAGCAGCCGACTAGCGGGGGGGTTAGGGACCGGGGAGCTGTTTTTT. This codes for CASSRLAGGLGTGELFF.

The count of this clone is one. The chain is built from TRBV5-1 and TRBJ1-2, with TRBD1 matching over 9 bases. CDR1 and CDR2 (germline): SGHRS, YFSETQ. This CDR3 has 15 amino acids. Unmatched junction bases numbered 8, after V lost 3 bases and J lost 5 bases. The CDR3 here is CASSSIRGQGYGYTF. For the CDR3, the DNA is TGCGCCAGCAGCTCAATTCGAGGACAGGGGTATGGCTACACCTTC. Together with reference TRBV5-1 and TRBJ1-2, the CDR3 gives the full variable domain: KAGVTQTPRYLIKTRGQQVTLSCSPISGHRSVSWYQQTPGQGLQFLFEYFSETQRNKGNFPGRFSGRQFSNSRSEMNVSTLELGDSALYLCASSSIRGQGYGYTFGSGTRLTVV.

The chain employs TRBV6-5 and TRBJ2-1; D may be TRBD1 or TRBD2 (7 bases each). V lost 4 bases, J lost 7 bases, and 17 bases lay in between. Germline V gene sequence: CDR1 MNHEY, CDR2 SVGAGI. The length of the CDR3 is 15 residues. The CDR3 here is CASSFSGGVKNEQFF. CDR3 DNA: TGTGCCAGCAGTTTCTCAGGGGGGGTGAAGAATGAGCAGTTCTTC.

The chain combines TRBV7-9 with TRBJ2-3; 8 bases map to TRBD2. The ends lost 5 bases at V and 0 bases at J; junction bases unmatched: 4. The CDR3 runs 15 residues. Germline V gene sequence: CDR1 SEHNR, CDR2 FQNEAQ (reference sequence). The CDR3 sequence is CASSETSASTDTQYF. DNA of the CDR3: TGTGCCAGCAGCGAGACTAGCGCGAGCACAGATACGCAGTATTTT.

As DNA, the CDR3 is TGTGCCAGCAGCCAACGAGCCACCGGGACAGGGAGTAACGAGCAGTACTTC. Protein: CASSQRATGTGSNEQYF. V gene TRBV4-2 combines with J gene TRBJ2-7; 9 nucleotides match TRBD1. Germline CDR1 and CDR2: LGHNA and YNFKEQ. The CDR3 totals 17 residues. V was clipped by 2 bases and J by 5 bases; unmatched bases: 13.

The chain combines TRBV3-1 (or the pseudogene TRBV3-2) with TRBJ2-2; no definite D call. Per germline, CDR1 LGHDT and CDR2 YNNKEL (reference sequence). Trimming removed 0 bases at V and 9 bases at J, with 5 bases between. The CDR3 is made up of 12 amino acids. The CDR3 region has the DNA TGTGCCAGCAGCCAAGAGGGGAGGGAGCTGTTTTTT. Amino acids: CASSQEGRELFF.

The V gene is TRBV9, the J gene TRBJ2-5; the match to TRBD2 covers 12 bases. The germline gives CDR1 SGDLS, CDR2 YYNGEE. The CDR3 runs 18 residues. The trim removed 0 bases at V and 0 bases at J, leaving 6 bases unmatched. The CDR3 DNA reads TGTGCCAGCAGCGTAGCTGCTAGCGGGGGGGTCTACCAAGAGACCCAGTACTTC. This translates into CASSVAASGGVYQETQYF.

The chain carries TRBV6-1 and TRBJ1-5; D is possibly TRBD1 (5 bases). V was pared by 1 base and J by 4 bases, with 8 bases between. The CDR3 consists of 14 residues. The V gene's germline CDR1 is MNHNS and CDR2 SASEGT. CDR3 region: CASSEGAGNQPQHF. For the CDR3, the DNA is TGTGCCAGCAGTGAAGGGGCAGGGAATCAGCCCCAGCATTTT.

This clone was counted a single time. V and J are TRBV5-8 and TRBJ1-4; 7 bases match TRBD1. The CDR3 is 16 amino acids. The V segment lost 0 bases and the J segment 11 bases; nucleotides outside the gene matches: 13. Germline V gives CDR1 SGHTS, CDR2 YDEGEE. The CDR3 DNA reads as TGTGCCAGCAGCTTGGGACAGGGCGGATTAGTAGCGAAACTGTTTTTT. Residues: CASSLGQGGLVAKLFF.

The V and J genes are TRBV6-5 and TRBJ1-1, with D uncertain. The CDR3 consists of 12 residues. Between the trimmed V and J ends, which lost 4 bases and 2 bases, there was a span of 5 bases. The germline CDR1 and CDR2 sequences are MNHEY and SVGAGI. CDR3 DNA: TGTGCCAGCAGTTCTTTTAACACTGAAGCTTTCTTT. It codes for CASSSFNTEAFF.

This sequence joins TRBV4-2 and TRBJ2-5, with a weak D call TRBD2 (5 bases). CDR1 is LGHNA, CDR2 YNFKEQ, per germline. This CDR3 spans 13 amino acids. V lost 8 bases and J lost 7, with 17 bases in between. CDR3 DNA: TGTGCCAGCTCGACCCTCCGGGGTGGGACCCAGTACTTC. It encodes CASSTLRGGTQYF.

The V call is TRBV6-6, the J call TRBJ2-5; D unclear. The germline V gene has CDR1 MNHNY and CDR2 SVGAGI (reference sequence). The ends were cut back, 5 bases at V and 5 bases at J, with 15 bases in the middle. This CDR3 contains 14 residues. CDR3 DNA sequence: TGTGCCAGCAGTATTGGTCTTTTCTGGGAGACCCAGTACTTC. It codes for CASSIGLFWETQYF.

This rearrangement joins TRBV18 to TRBJ1-2; D is undetermined. V lost 3 bases and J lost 7, with 12 bases in between. The CDR3 extends over 13 amino acids. Per germline, CDR1 KGHSH and CDR2 LQKENI. CDR3 amino acids: CASSPDVTRGYTF. In DNA form, the CDR3 reads TGTGCCAGCTCACCGGACGTTACTCGTGGCTACACCTTC.

In its sample, this clone was seen a few times. The rearrangement joins TRBV9 to TRBJ2-2; no clear D. Germline V gene data show CDR1 as SGDLS and CDR2 as YYNGEE. Trimming cost V 1 base and J 0 bases, with 10 bases left between them. CDR3 length: 16 residues. The CDR3 region is CASSVRLSTNTGELFF. Written as DNA, the CDR3 is TGTGCCAGCAGCGTACGCCTTAGTACGAACACCGGGGAGCTGTTTTTT.

The rearrangement uses TRBV4-3 and TRBJ1-2; 7 bases fit TRBD1. CDR3 length: 16 residues. The V gene end was trimmed by 3 bases and the J gene end by 2 bases; junction bases not matched to a gene: 9. Germline V gene lookup returns CDR1 LGHNA and CDR2 YSLEER. DNA for the CDR3: TGCGCCAGCAGCCAGGGTTCGGGACAGCGAAACTATGGCTACACCTTC. Its translation: CASSQGSGQRNYGYTF.